The 17 T cell receptor beta chains given below trace back to one sample, sequenced in a study of OX40 agonist ivuxolimab in advanced cancers. Using immunoSEQ multiplex PCR, the repertoire was profiled, and TCRdb retains in-frame clones only, with some absent. There are around 6,100 clones in the sample; around 84% occur only once, and approximately 30% lies in the top ten. This specimen was CD4+ or CD8+ T cells sorted from blood, taken in a trial of the OX40 agonist ivuxolimab. Source of these receptors: an adult with an advanced solid tumor such as melanoma, head and neck, liver or kidney cancer.

The gene calls are TRBV7-6 and TRBJ2-1, with D perhaps TRBD2 (6 bases). Trimming pared 5 bases from V and 5 bases from J, leaving 19 bases between. This CDR3 spans 16 amino acids. CDR1 and CDR2 (germline): SGHVS, FNYEAQ. The CDR3 nucleotides are TGTGCCAGCAGCGGACGGGTTGCGGGGAACAACAATGAGCAGTTCTTC. Amino acid sequence: CASSGRVAGNNNEQFF. Combining the CDR3 with reference TRBV7-6 and TRBJ2-1 gives the whole variable domain GAGVSQSPRYKVTKRGQDVALRCDPISGHVSLYWYRQALGQGPEFLTYFNYEAQQDKSGLPNDRFSAERPEGSISTLTIQRTEQRDSAMYRCASSGRVAGNNNEQFFGPGTRLTVL.

The chain is built from TRBV5-1 and TRBJ2-7, with D possibly being TRBD2 (5 bases). In germline, CDR1 is SGHRS, CDR2 YFSETQ. V lost 2 bases and J 7 bases, leaving 16 bases between the germline ends. The CDR3 totals 14 residues. The CDR3 protein is CASSLPGINYEQYF. CDR3 DNA sequence: TGCGCCAGCAGCTTACCCGGGATCAACTATGAGCAGTACTTC.

The genes are TRBV7-6 and TRBJ2-3; 8 bases line up with TRBD2. The CDR3 consists of 15 residues. V dropped 2 bases and J dropped 5; count of bases not matched to a gene: 6. CDR1 and CDR2 from the germline V gene are SGHVS and FNYEAQ. The CDR3 loop is CASSLLRGGQDTQYF. The CDR3 nucleotides are TGTGCCAGCAGCTTACTCCGGGGGGGCCAAGATACGCAGTATTTT.

The chain uses TRBV4-1 and TRBJ2-7; weak D call: TRBD1 (6 bases). Germline V gene sequence: CDR1 MGHRA, CDR2 YSYEKL. The ends were cut back, 2 bases at V and 0 bases at J, with 11 bases in the middle. The CDR3 runs to 15 residues. The CDR3 spells CASSQYQGFSYEQYF. The CDR3 nucleotides read TGCGCCAGCAGCCAATATCAGGGGTTCTCCTACGAGCAGTACTTC.

This clone came up once. The chain carries TRBV2 and TRBJ2-5; D is undetermined. V was shortened by 6 bases and J by 7 bases, with 21 bases between the two germline ends. Looked up from germline, CDR1 is SNHLY and CDR2 is FYNNEI. The CDR3 spans 15 residues. The CDR3 sequence: CASRADTQPSGTQYF. The CDR3 DNA is TGTGCCAGCAGGGCCGACACCCAGCCTTCGGGGACCCAGTACTTC.

CDR3 region: CASSLYGMNTEAFF. CDR3 DNA: TGTGCCAGCAGCTTATACGGAATGAACACTGAAGCTTTCTTT. V usage is TRBV7-2 and J usage is TRBJ1-1, with D hard to call. This CDR3 comprises 14 residues. Trimming took 2 bases from V and 0 from J, leaving 7 bases between them. The germline CDR1 and CDR2 sequences are SGHTA and FQGNSA.

This chain connects TRBV28 to TRBJ2-7; either TRBD1 or TRBD2 may supply D (5 bases each). Germline-derived CDR1 and CDR2 are MDHEN and SYDVKM. Trimming took off 2 bases at V and 6 bases at J, with 11 bases between the two ends. There are 13 residues in the CDR3. CDR3 residues: CASSLGTMGEQYF. The CDR3 coding sequence is TGTGCCAGCAGTTTAGGGACCATGGGCGAGCAGTACTTC.

The J gene is TRBJ2-2, the V gene TRBV6-5; a possible D gene is TRBD2 (5 bases). Per germline, CDR1 MNHEY and CDR2 SVGAGI. Deletions cut 5 bases from V and 5 bases from J, with 6 bases between. The CDR3 runs 12 residues. CDR3 nucleotides: TGTGCCAGCAGTCCGGGGACCGGGGAGCTGTTTTTT. Translation: CASSPGTGELFF.

This chain links TRBV7-8 with TRBJ1-5; possible D gene TRBD1, 5 bases. The V and J ends lost 5 bases and 3 bases respectively, with 14 bases between them. The CDR3 has 15 amino acids. Looked up from germline, CDR1 is SGHVS and CDR2 is FQNEAQ. The DNA of the CDR3 is TGTGCCAGCAGCGAAACGGACACCAACAATCAGCCCCAGCATTTT. This gives the protein CASSETDTNNQPQHF. Filled out from reference TRBV7-8 and TRBJ1-5, the complete variable domain reads GAGVSQSPRYKVAKRGQDVALRCDPISGHVSLFWYQQALGQGPEFLTYFQNEAQLDKSGLPSDRFFAERPEGSVSTLKIQRTQQEDSAVYLCASSETDTNNQPQHFGDGTRLSIL.

J is TRBJ2-1 and V is TRBV19; no clear D gene. V was trimmed by 0 bases and J by 8 bases, leaving 17 bases between them. The CDR3 runs 16 residues. CDR1 and CDR2 from the germline V gene are LNHDA and SQIVND (reference sequence). Here the CDR3 reads CASSIDNTLSGYEQFF. DNA of the CDR3: TGTGCCAGTAGTATAGATAATACTCTCTCTGGCTATGAGCAGTTCTTC.

Worth noting for this clone: Compared with germline, one end of the junction differs, possibly owing to a read error. The chain links TRBV7-2 to TRBJ2-7, with a tentative D call TRBD2 (5 bases). CDR1 SGHTA and CDR2 FQGNSA come from the germline V gene. The CDR3 is 13 residues long. This CDR3 is CASSPGVLTVRNF. The CDR3 DNA sequence: TGTGCCAGCAGCCCCGGGGTGCTAACGGTTAGGAACTTC.

This chain uses TRBV4-1 with TRBJ1-4, with 12 bases matching TRBD1. Germline V gene lookup returns CDR1 MGHRA and CDR2 YSYEKL. This CDR3 is 14 amino acids long. J gave up 7 bases and V 3 bases, and 0 bases lay outside the gene matches. CDR3 sequence: CASSQGQGAEKLFF. CDR3 in DNA: TGCGCCAGCAGCCAGGGACAGGGGGCTGAAAAACTGTTTTTT.

V and J are TRBV30 and TRBJ2-7, with 8 nucleotides matching TRBD1. The CDR3 extends over 13 amino acids. Trimming cost V 1 base and J 3 bases; bases outside gene matches: 2. Germline CDR1 is GTSNPN and CDR2 is SVGIG (reference sequence). Here the CDR3 reads CAWSGTGIYEQYF. CDR3 nucleotide sequence: TGTGCCTGGAGTGGGACAGGGATCTACGAGCAGTACTTC.

In its sample, this clone ranks as medium-sized (0.01 to 0.1%). The rearrangement links TRBV4-1 to TRBJ1-1; TRBD1 matches 7 bases. Germline V lookup: CDR1 MGHRA, CDR2 YSYEKL. This CDR3 contains 17 residues. The junction had 7 bases not matched to a gene; V was cut back by 0 bases and J by 0 bases. The CDR3 coding sequence is TGCGCCAGCAGCCAAGAGTACAGGGGAAACCTGAACACTGAAGCTTTCTTT. It specifies CASSQEYRGNLNTEAFF.

This clone was seen once. The chain has TRBV29-1 and TRBJ2-1, with TRBD2 identical over 9 bases. This CDR3 has 14 amino acids. The germline gives CDR1 SQVTM, CDR2 ANQGSEA. The V segment lost 1 base and the J segment 7 bases; nucleotides outside the gene matches: 5. The CDR3 loop reads CSVEGGRAANEQFF. The CDR3 DNA reads TGCAGCGTTGAAGGCGGGAGGGCCGCAAATGAGCAGTTCTTC.

The chain has TRBV25-1 and TRBJ2-2; D remains ambiguous. The CDR3 has 17 amino acids. Trimming took 0 bases from V and 4 from J, leaving 15 bases between them. From germline, CDR1 is MGHDK and CDR2 SYGVNS. CDR3 sequence: CASSEYPSDLSTGELFF. The CDR3 nucleotides are TGTGCCAGCAGTGAATATCCTAGTGACTTGAGCACCGGGGAGCTGTTTTTT.

This sequence joins TRBV7-3 and TRBJ2-7; 8 bases are shared with TRBD1. The ends lost 4 bases at V and 5 bases at J; junction bases unmatched: 4. This CDR3 is 13 amino acids long. CDR1 and CDR2 from the germline V gene are SGHTA and FQGTGA. This CDR3 is CASSSGGSDEQYF. For the CDR3, the DNA is TGTGCCAGCAGCTCAGGGGGCAGCGACGAGCAGTACTTC.